These T cell receptor beta chains were read from a single sample in a study of patients and donors after allogeneic stem cell transplantation. TCRdb reprocessed the RT-PCR reads via MiXCR and lists one record per CDR3 protein. The sample includes about 230,000 distinct CDR3 sequences, approximately 14% of them seen just once. Sample: blood, either unsorted or a sorted T cell fraction (not recorded which). These receptors were collected from a human donor who was either an allogeneic HSCT recipient or a stem cell or donor lymphocyte infusion donor (not recorded which). It is not recorded whose cells these are; they may come from a transplant donor. CDR3s include the opening cysteine and the closing phenylalanine or tryptophan. Fields, in order: D gene, clone size, V gene, J gene, CDR3 protein, CDR3 DNA. The D gene is left open where the match is weak. A clone size is listed for some rows: how often the clone was seen (once, few, many), or a class if it is expanded.

.	.	TRBV5-1	TRBJ2-3	CASSITQKGTDTQYF	TGCGCCAGCAGCATAACACAAAAGGGTACAGATACGCAGTATTTT
.	few	TRBV24-1	TRBJ1-5	CATSDASNYQPQHF	TGTGCCACCAGTGATGCCAGTAATTATCAGCCCCAGCATTTT
.	few	TRBV5-1	TRBJ2-7	CASSIQPPNYEQYF	TGCGCCAGCAGCATACAGCCCCCCAACTACGAGCAGTACTTC
.	many	TRBV25-1	TRBJ2-2	CASSEFGGWDTGELFF	TGTGCCAGCAGTGAATTTGGCGGGTGGGACACCGGGGAGCTGTTTTTT
.	few	TRBV29-1	TRBJ2-7	CSVGDGPYEQYF	TGCAGCGTTGGCGACGGACCCTACGAGCAGTACTTC
TRBD1	few	TRBV12-3/TRBV12-4	TRBJ2-1	CASSIRNRGYPNEQFF	TGTGCCAGCAGTATCCGGAACAGGGGTTACCCCAATGAGCAGTTCTTC
.	many	TRBV5-1	TRBJ1-1	CASSLDGFMGTEAFF	TGCGCCAGCAGCTTGGATGGCTTCATGGGGACTGAAGCTTTCTTT
TRBD1	.	TRBV27	TRBJ1-2	CASSAVTGQGAGYGYTF	TGTGCCAGCAGTGCCGTCACGGGACAGGGGGCGGGCTATGGCTACACCTTC
.	many	TRBV12-3/TRBV12-4	TRBJ2-1	CASRGVLSYNEQFF	TGTGCCAGCAGAGGAGTCCTATCCTACAATGAGCAGTTCTTC
.	few	TRBV5-1	TRBJ2-3	CASSLALSASTDTQYF	TGCGCCAGCAGCTTGGCCTTAAGCGCGAGCACAGATACGCAGTATTTT
.	many	TRBV20-1	TRBJ2-1	CSARFLGVEQFF	TGCAGTGCTAGATTCTTGGGGGTAGAGCAGTTCTTC
.	few	TRBV4-3	TRBJ1-2	CASSQTTEPGPPDTF	TGCGCCAGCAGCCAAACCACAGAGCCCGGGCCCCCGGACACCTTC
.	many	TRBV25-1	TRBJ1-2	CASSESRRPFYGYTF	TGTGCCAGCAGTGAATCCCGCAGGCCCTTCTATGGCTACACCTTC
.	few	TRBV24-1	TRBJ1-2	CATSEGGGYTF	TGTGCCACCAGTGAGGGCGGAGGCTACACCTTC
.	few	TRBV6-6	TRBJ1-1	CASITRRNTEAFF	TGTGCCAGCATAACACGGAGGAACACTGAAGCTTTCTTT
.	.	TRBV5-1	TRBJ2-5	CASSGTSRSETQYF	TGCGCCAGCAGCGGAACAAGCCGCAGCGAGACCCAGTACTTC
TRBD2	many	TRBV12-3/TRBV12-4	TRBJ2-3	CASNLAGAVDTQYF	TGTGCCAGCAATCTAGCGGGGGCGGTGGATACGCAGTATTTT
TRBD1	few	TRBV6-1	TRBJ1-2	CASSPDRVLSGYTF	TGTGCCAGCAGTCCCGACAGGGTCTTAAGTGGCTACACCTTC
.	few	TRBV10-3	TRBJ1-1	CAISAQRQGEAFF	TGTGCCATCAGTGCCCAGAGGCAGGGTGAAGCTTTCTTT
.	few	TRBV30	TRBJ2-7	CAWSEELREQYF	TGTGCCTGGAGTGAGGAATTGAGGGAGCAGTACTTC
.	few	TRBV4-2	TRBJ2-5	CASSLGPRAEETQYF	TGTGCCAGCAGCCTCGGGCCACGGGCTGAAGAGACCCAGTACTTC
.	.	TRBV7-6	TRBJ2-2	CASSTRGNGELFF	TGTGCCAGCAGTACCCGGGGAAACGGGGAGCTGTTTTTT
.	many	TRBV6-2/TRBV6-3	TRBJ1-5	CASSYSGNNQPQHF	TGTGCCAGCAGTTACTCGGGTAACAATCAGCCCCAGCATTTT
.	.	TRBV12-3/TRBV12-4	TRBJ2-1	CASNSFGGRNEQFF	TGTGCCAGCAACTCATTCGGGGGCCGCAATGAGCAGTTCTTC